This TCR beta chain was documented in a study of blood T cells in healthy people across ages. General study findings and limits: Older age coincided with a roughly linear decline in TCR beta diversity per million T cells.

This clonotype was seen at least ten times. The antigen is undetermined. A second about 6 to 11 cycle PCR used barcoded and J-beta primers. TCRdb recomputed calls from the 5' RACE reads with MiXCR, one row per CDR3 protein. The sample includes roughly 700,000 distinct CDR3 sequences, about 34% of them seen just once. Germline V gene sequence: CDR1 KGHSH, CDR2 LQKENI. Trimming left V 1 base short and J 3 bases short, with 4 bases between. The CDR3 is 13 amino acids. The sample was blood. The rearrangement joins TRBV18 to TRBJ2-1; no reliable D call. The receptor comes from a woman older than 75 in good health. The CDR3 nucleotides are TGTGCCAGCTCACCACGGCTCTACAATGAGCAGTTCTTC. It specifies CASSPRLYNEQFF. The entire variable domain, with the rest obtained from reference TRBV18 and TRBJ2-1, is as follows: NAGVMQNPRHLVRRRGQEARLRCSPMKGHSHVYWYRQLPEEGLKFMVYLQKENIIDESGMPKERFSAEFPKEGPSILRIQQVVRGDSAAYFCASSPRLYNEQFFGPGTRLTVL.